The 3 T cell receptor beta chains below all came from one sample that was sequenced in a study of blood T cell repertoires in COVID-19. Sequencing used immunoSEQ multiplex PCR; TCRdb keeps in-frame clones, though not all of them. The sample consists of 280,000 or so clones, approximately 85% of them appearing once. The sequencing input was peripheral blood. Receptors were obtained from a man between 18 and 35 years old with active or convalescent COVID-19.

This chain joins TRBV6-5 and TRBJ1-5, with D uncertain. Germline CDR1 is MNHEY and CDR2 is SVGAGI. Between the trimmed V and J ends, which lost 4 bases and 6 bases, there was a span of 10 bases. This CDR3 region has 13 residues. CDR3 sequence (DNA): TGTGCCAGCAGTTTGGAGAGGGCTCAGCCCCAGCATTTT. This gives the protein CASSLERAQPQHF.

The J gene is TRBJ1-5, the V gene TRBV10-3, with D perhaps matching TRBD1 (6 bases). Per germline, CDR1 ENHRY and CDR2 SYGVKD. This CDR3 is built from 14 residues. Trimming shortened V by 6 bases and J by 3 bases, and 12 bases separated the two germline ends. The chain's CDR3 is CAIRPTGNNQPQHF. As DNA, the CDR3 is TGTGCCATCAGACCCACAGGGAACAATCAGCCCCAGCATTTT.

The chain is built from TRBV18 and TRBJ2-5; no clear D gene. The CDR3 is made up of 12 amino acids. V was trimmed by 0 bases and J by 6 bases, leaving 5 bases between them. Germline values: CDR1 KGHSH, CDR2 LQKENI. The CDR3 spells CASSPPSKTQYF. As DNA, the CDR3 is TGTGCCAGCTCACCACCTTCAAAGACCCAGTACTTC.